Listed below are T cell receptor beta chains from one sample, sequenced in a study of shared clonotypes between healthy human individuals. Clones were sequenced by immunoSEQ multiplex PCR, and TCRdb holds only the in-frame ones, with some missing. The table records some 1,900,000 clones, about 95% of them present only once. Sequences were obtained from naive CD8+ T cells sorted from blood. Receptors originate from a man aged 18 to 30 in good health. Both conserved end residues are part of each CDR3. The D gene is left open where the match is weak. The size of a clone is reported for some rows only, either as once, few or many, or as a class for expanded clones.

>TRBV21-1|NA|NA|TRBJ2-1
TGTGCCAGCAGCAAATATGCGACAGGGAACGTTAGGAATGAGCAGTTCTTC
CASSKYATGNVRNEQFF
>TRBV6-5|NA|TRBD1|TRBJ2-2
TGTGCCAGCAGTTACTCTTGGACAGGGAGTAGCGGGGAGCTGTTTTTT
CASSYSWTGSSGELFF
>TRBV4-1|NA|NA|TRBJ1-5
TGCGCCAGCAGCCAAGATGTAAGTCAGCCCCAGCATTTT
CASSQDVSQPQHF
>TRBV5-1|NA|NA|TRBJ2-5
TGCGCCAGCAGCTTGGGTACAGGGCGGGGGCAAGAGACCCAGTACTTC
CASSLGTGRGQETQYF
>TRBV27|NA|NA|TRBJ1-4
TGTGCCAGCAGTTTATTGGGGACTAATGAAAAACTGTTTTTT
CASSLLGTNEKLFF
>TRBV4-1|NA|NA|TRBJ2-7
TGCGCCAGCAGCCAAGATTCGGCGGAGCAGGGCCCCTCGTACGAGCAGTACTTC
CASSQDSAEQGPSYEQYF
>TRBV30|NA|NA|TRBJ1-2
TGTGCCTGGAGTGTACCTTACTTGCCAGCGCCTAACTATGGCTACACCTTC
CAWSVPYLPAPNYGYTF
>TRBV5-4|NA|NA|TRBJ1-1
TGTGCCAGCAGCGGGGGGCTGGACATGAACACTGAAGCTTTCTTT
CASSGGLDMNTEAFF
>TRBV2|NA|NA|TRBJ2-7
TGTGCCAGCAGTGAAGGGTTGGGCAGGGATGTTGGGGAGCAGTACTTC
CASSEGLGRDVGEQYF
>TRBV2|once|NA|TRBJ2-7
TGTGCCAGCAGTAATAGCGGCCTCTTGGACTACGAGCAGTACTTC
CASSNSGLLDYEQYF
>TRBV13|NA|NA|TRBJ1-1
TGTGCCAGCAGCTTTTGGGGGGTTGGCACTGAAGCTTTCTTT
CASSFWGVGTEAFF
>TRBV7-9|NA|NA|TRBJ2-7
TGTGCCATTGAGAGCTCCTACGAGCAGTACTTC
CAIESSYEQYF
>TRBV27|NA|NA|TRBJ1-1
TGTGCCAGCAGTTTGGTCCCGCCTGAAGCTTTCTTT
CASSLVPPEAFF
>TRBV7-8|NA|TRBD2|TRBJ2-1
TGTGCCAGCAGCTTAACCCTCCTAAGCGGGGGGCCCAATGAGCAGTTCTTC
CASSLTLLSGGPNEQFF
>TRBV7-6|NA|TRBD2|TRBJ2-1
TGTGCCAGCAGCTTAGAGCCTAGCGGGAGTCATGAGCAGTTCTTC
CASSLEPSGSHEQFF
>TRBV7-2|NA|NA|TRBJ2-3
TGTGCCAGCAGCTTGATAGGGTTGGGAGATACGCAGTATTTT
CASSLIGLGDTQYF
>TRBV20-1|NA|NA|TRBJ2-5
TGCAGTGCTAGAGATCTGGAGACCCAGTACTTC
CSARDLETQYF
>TRBV27|NA|NA|TRBJ1-4
TGTGCCAGCAGGCCGGTTCTTCCGGGGCTAGGTGAAAAACTGTTTTTT
CASRPVLPGLGEKLFF
>TRBV7-9|NA|NA|TRBJ2-3
TGTGCCAGCAGCTTAGTGGCAGCCCAAGATACGCAGTATTTT
CASSLVAAQDTQYF
>TRBV15|NA|NA|TRBJ2-7
TGTGCCACCAGCGAAAGTATCACAGCCGGGTCCTACGAGCAGTACTTC
CATSESITAGSYEQYF
>TRBV7-9|NA|NA|TRBJ1-1
TGTGCCAGCAGCTTAGGATTCGGGGAAGAAACTGAAGCTTTCTTT
CASSLGFGEETEAFF
>TRBV4-1|NA|NA|TRBJ2-7
TGCGCCAGCAGCGGCGGGATTTTATTCGAGCAGTACTTC
CASSGGILFEQYF
>TRBV30|NA|TRBD1|TRBJ2-1
TGTGCCTGGAGTGAGGCAGGGGGCTATGCTAATGAGCAGTTCTTC
CAWSEAGGYANEQFF
>TRBV11-2|NA|TRBD2|TRBJ2-1
TGTGCCAGCAGCTCTGGAGGGCTAGCGGGGGGGAGTGAGCAGTTCTTC
CASSSGGLAGGSEQFF
>TRBV28|NA|NA|TRBJ1-2
TGTGCCAGCAGCCGCGACACCAACTATGGCTACACCTTC
CASSRDTNYGYTF
>TRBV13|NA|NA|TRBJ2-2
TGTGCCAGCAGCGCGACTTTCCCGCCTACCGGGGAGCTGTTTTTT
CASSATFPPTGELFF
>TRBV13|NA|NA|TRBJ2-2
TGTGCCAGCAGCATGGGAGGGGGCGCAACCGGGGAGCTGTTTTTT
CASSMGGGATGELFF
>TRBV2|NA|NA|TRBJ2-1
TGTGCCAGCAGTGAAGGGTACAATGAGCAGTTCTTC
CASSEGYNEQFF
>TRBV19|NA|NA|TRBJ1-2
TGTGCCAGTAGTATGTTTGGGATCTATGGCTACACCTTC
CASSMFGIYGYTF
>TRBV27|NA|TRBD2|TRBJ2-7
TGTGCCAGCAGTAGGACTAGCGGGGTCGAGCAGTACTTC
CASSRTSGVEQYF